These 10 T cell receptor beta chains were sequenced from one sample in a study of blood T cell repertoires in COVID-19. Only in-frame clones appear in the TCRdb table, and some are missing; sequencing was by immunoSEQ multiplex PCR. The table includes about 53,000 clones, approximately 91% detected once. Sequenced material: peripheral blood. These receptors all stem from a human donor in a cohort sampled during active COVID-19.

This clone was recorded only once. The J gene is TRBJ2-4, the V gene TRBV19, with D possibly matching TRBD1 (5 bases). The ends were cut back, 6 bases at V and 1 base at J, with 10 bases in the middle. Germline CDR1 is LNHDA and CDR2 is SQIVND (reference sequence). The CDR3 covers 14 residues. The CDR3 reads CASSYKGAKNIQYF. Written as DNA, the CDR3 is TGTGCCAGTAGCTACAAGGGGGCCAAAAACATTCAGTACTTC.

The J gene is TRBJ1-3, the V gene TRBV6-5; D uncertain. The germline CDR1 and CDR2 sequences are MNHEY and SVGAGI. The CDR3 length is 15 residues. Between the trimmed V and J ends, which lost 0 bases and 8 bases, there was a span of 14 bases. CDR3 sequence (DNA): TGTGCCAGCAGTTACTCGCCGGACTTGGGGTACACCATATATTTT. Its protein is CASSYSPDLGYTIYF.

J is TRBJ1-1 and V is TRBV6-1; D is uncertain. Deletions cut 3 bases from V and 5 bases from J, with 7 bases between. This CDR3 has 12 residues. The germline V gene has CDR1 MNHNS and CDR2 SASEGT. CDR3 coding DNA: TGTGCCAGCAGTGATTCCGTAACTGAAGCTTTCTTT. Translated: CASSDSVTEAFF.

This rearrangement joins TRBV2 to TRBJ2-7, with D perhaps matching TRBD1 (5 bases). The V gene lost 11 bases and the J gene lost 4 bases, with 18 bases spanning the gap. The CDR3 is 13 residues long. Germline CDR1 reads SNHLY; CDR2 reads FYNNEI. The CDR3 loop reads CAGAEGPAYEQYF. CDR3 bases: TGTGCCGGGGCTGAAGGACCAGCTTACGAGCAGTACTTC.

This rearrangement joins TRBV7-2 to TRBJ1-1; D is unresolved. The CDR3 loop spans 13 amino acids. Germline CDR1 and CDR2: SGHTA and FQGNSA. Trimming left V 5 bases short and J 7 bases short, with 14 bases between. CDR3 sequence: CASSERGRGEAFF. DNA of the CDR3: TGTGCCAGCAGCGAACGCGGACGGGGTGAAGCTTTCTTT.

The chain is built from TRBV7-2 and TRBJ1-2; D is unclear. The CDR3 runs 13 residues. Trimming took off 5 bases at V and 8 bases at J, with 15 bases between the two ends. Germline V lookup: CDR1 SGHTA, CDR2 FQGNSA. As DNA, the CDR3 is TGTGCCAGCAGCCCCCTACGGGGAAGAGGCTACACCTTC. Amino acids: CASSPLRGRGYTF.

In this sample, this clone turned up a few times. This sequence joins TRBV6-5 and TRBJ1-2; TRBD1 matches at 9 bases. The CDR3 length is 13 residues. Germline loops: CDR1 MNHEY, CDR2 SVGAGI. The V segment lost 10 bases and the J segment 2 bases; nucleotides outside the gene matches: 5. In nucleotides, the CDR3 is TGTGCCACCTCAGGACAGGGGAACTATGGCTACACCTTC. Translation gives CATSGQGNYGYTF.

The J gene is TRBJ2-7, the V gene TRBV4-2; D not certain. The germline V gene has CDR1 LGHNA and CDR2 YNFKEQ. This CDR3 has 15 residues. Trimming took off 1 base at V and 4 bases at J, with 14 bases between the two ends. Written as DNA, the CDR3 is TGTGCCAGCAGCCAAGCTGGAGATTACTCGTACGAGCAGTACTTC. Residues: CASSQAGDYSYEQYF.

This clone was recorded a few times. The chain carries TRBV11-2 and TRBJ2-5, with D possibly matching TRBD1 (5 bases). CDR3 size: 15 residues. Germline loops: CDR1 SGHAT, CDR2 FQNNGV. Trimming took off 5 bases at V and 3 bases at J, with 16 bases between the two ends. The CDR3 sequence: CASSPSGREKETQYF. Here the CDR3 DNA reads TGTGCCAGCAGCCCGAGTGGCAGGGAAAAAGAGACCCAGTACTTC.

The gene calls are TRBV9 and TRBJ2-5; perhaps TRBD2 as D (6 bases). The CDR3 has 12 residues. V was trimmed by 3 bases and J by 5 bases, leaving 8 bases between them. CDR1 is SGDLS, CDR2 YYNGEE, per germline. CDR3 bases: TGTGCCAGCAGCGGGGGAGGCGAGACCCAGTACTTC. Translated, it gives CASSGGGETQYF.